The clone carrying this T cell receptor (beta chain) was counted only a few times. Its specificity is not known. Sequenced with the Oncomine TCR Beta short-read assay was DNA taken from cultured CD4+ T cells. Cultured CD4+ T cells were the source of extracted genomic DNA. TCRdb used MiXCR to reprocess the PCR reads, holding one entry per CDR3 protein. The sample lists some 16,000 distinct CDR3 sequences, approximately 44% occurring once. The treatment: approximately nine-day PBMC culture with coronavirus spike peptide pools or control peptides (ViraFEST assay). This entry comes from a study of vaccination and CD4 T cells after COVID-19. V was trimmed by 0 bases and J by 7 bases, leaving 15 bases between them. The germline gives CDR1 MNHEY, CDR2 SVGEGT. This CDR3 contains 16 residues.

This chain links TRBV6-2 or TRBV6-3 with TRBJ1-4; D gene uncertain. This sample comprised CD4+ T cells from blood, cultured in vitro, obtained after SARS-CoV-2 vaccination. This clonotype was obtained from a human donor who had recovered from COVID-19. CDR3 nucleotide sequence: TGTGCCAGCAGTTACTCAAGGGCCGGCTATGGTGAAAAACTGTTTTTT. Protein sequence: CASSYSRAGYGEKLFF.